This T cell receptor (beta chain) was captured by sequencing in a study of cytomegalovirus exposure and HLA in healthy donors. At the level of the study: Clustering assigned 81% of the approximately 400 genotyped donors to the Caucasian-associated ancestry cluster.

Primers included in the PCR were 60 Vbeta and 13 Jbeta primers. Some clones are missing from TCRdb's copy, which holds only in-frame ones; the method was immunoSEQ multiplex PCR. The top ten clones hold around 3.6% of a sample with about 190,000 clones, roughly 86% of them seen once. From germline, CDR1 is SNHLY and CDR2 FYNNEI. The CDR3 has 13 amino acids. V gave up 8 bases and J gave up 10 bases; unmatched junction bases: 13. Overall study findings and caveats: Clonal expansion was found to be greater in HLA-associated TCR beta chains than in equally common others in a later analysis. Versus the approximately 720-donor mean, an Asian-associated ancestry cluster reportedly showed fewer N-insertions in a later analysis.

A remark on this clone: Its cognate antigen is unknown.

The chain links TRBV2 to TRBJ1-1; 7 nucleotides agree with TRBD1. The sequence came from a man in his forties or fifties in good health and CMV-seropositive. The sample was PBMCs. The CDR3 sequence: CASRGQARLGAFF. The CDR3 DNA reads TGTGCCAGCCGAGGACAGGCCCGTTTAGGAGCTTTCTTT.